Shown below are 3 T cell receptor beta chains from a single sample sequenced in a study of blood T cell repertoires in COVID-19 (dated by TCRdb to 2020 to 2022). Libraries were built with the immunoSEQ multiplex PCR assay. Entries here come from immuneACCESS through TCRdb and include only in-frame sequences with V and J called. Some clones fail to appear in such tables; in the studies checked, an unresolved V gene covers under half of the shortfall, and the cause of the remainder is unknown. For this sample there are some 200,000 clones; roughly 79% appear just once. The ten largest clones take up roughly 11% of the sample. The sequenced sample consisted of peripheral blood. Receptor source: a woman in her 40s with COVID-19, enrolled during active disease.

The V call is TRBV7-9, the J call TRBJ2-5; 8 positions agree with TRBD1. The V gene end was trimmed by 5 bases and the J gene end by 2 bases; junction bases not matched to a gene: 7. CDR1 and CDR2 from the germline V gene are SEHNR and FQNEAQ (reference sequence). The CDR3 loop spans 15 amino acids. CDR3 loop: CASSPKDRVQETQYF. DNA of the CDR3: TGTGCCAGCAGCCCCAAGGACAGGGTTCAAGAGACCCAGTACTTC.

The chain has TRBV19 and TRBJ1-5, with 10 bases that match TRBD1. This CDR3 has 14 residues. The germline CDR1 and CDR2 sequences are LNHDA and SQIVND (reference sequence). The V gene end was trimmed by 5 bases and the J gene end by 5 bases; junction bases not matched to a gene: 3. The DNA for the CDR3 is TGTGCCAGTAGTTTCGGGACAGGGGATCAGCCCCAGCATTTT. This codes for CASSFGTGDQPQHF.

The genes are TRBV18 and TRBJ1-1, with 7 bases lining up with TRBD1. Germline loops: CDR1 KGHSH, CDR2 LQKENI. The CDR3 totals 17 residues. The trim removed 6 bases at V and 0 bases at J, leaving 13 bases unmatched. Here the CDR3 reads CASSPRAPGQLNTEAFF. Here the CDR3 DNA reads TGTGCCAGCTCCCCCAGGGCCCCGGGACAGTTGAACACTGAAGCTTTCTTT.